This paragraph covers one TCR beta chain sequence. The sample belongs to a study of blood T cell repertoires in COVID-19. Libraries were prepared by immunoSEQ multiplex PCR; TCRdb keeps only in-frame clonotypes and omits some of them. The sample carries some 210,000 clones, just under 85% recorded once. CDR3 length: 14 residues. Germline CDR1 and CDR2: SEHNR and FQNEAQ (reference sequence). V was clipped by 3 bases and J by 3 bases, with 12 bases between them. The TCR originated in a woman aged 70-85 years with active or convalescent COVID-19. The chain recombines TRBV7-9 with TRBJ2-7, with D maybe TRBD1 (6 bases). Sequenced sample: peripheral blood. CDR3 sequence (DNA): TGTGCCAGCAGCTTGGGGGCCGACCGCTACGAGCAGTACTTC. This sequence encodes CASSLGADRYEQYF.